Each of the 9 T cell receptor beta chains below was sequenced from the same sample in a study of blood T cell repertoires in COVID-19. Generated by immunoSEQ multiplex PCR, the TCRdb table keeps only in-frame clones and is missing some. The repertoire consists of fewer than 650,000 clones, with about 88% occurring once and the leading ten covering roughly 8%. The sample taken for sequencing was peripheral blood. The receptors come from a woman aged 50 to 65 with COVID-19, enrolled during active disease.

This chain uses TRBV10-3 with TRBJ1-2; unclear D gene. V shed 6 bases and J shed 2 bases, with 7 bases lying between them. CDR3 length: 12 amino acids. Germline V gene sequence: CDR1 ENHRY, CDR2 SYGVKD. The chain's CDR3 is CAIRTPNYGYTF. The DNA for the CDR3 is TGTGCCATCAGGACACCCAACTATGGCTACACCTTC.

The rearrangement links TRBV5-1 to TRBJ1-1; weak D call: TRBD1 (5 bases). CDR3 length: 14 amino acids. V was pared by 4 bases and J by 1 base, with 11 bases between. In germline, CDR1 is SGHRS, CDR2 YFSETQ. CDR3 protein: CASSVRGANTEAFF. The CDR3 region has the DNA TGCGCCAGCAGCGTACGCGGGGCGAACACTGAAGCTTTCTTT.

CDR3 in amino acids: CASSSGQGITDTQYF. Written as DNA, the CDR3 is TGTGCCAGCAGCTCCGGACAGGGAATTACAGATACGCAGTATTTT. The V gene is TRBV7-9, the J gene TRBJ2-3; 8 nucleotides match TRBD1. This CDR3 has 15 amino acids. The junction had 6 bases not matched to a gene; V was cut back by 4 bases and J by 3 bases. Per germline, CDR1 SEHNR and CDR2 FQNEAQ (reference sequence).

This chain links TRBV27 with TRBJ1-6; D not resolved. Deletions cut 0 bases from V and 7 bases from J, with 13 bases between. Per germline, CDR1 MNHEY and CDR2 SMNVEV (reference sequence). The CDR3 is 16 residues long. CDR3 nucleotides: TGTGCCAGCAGTTTATCGATAACCTCGGTGAATTCACCCCTCCACTTT. This codes for CASSLSITSVNSPLHF.

The rearrangement links TRBV5-5 to TRBJ1-2, with D unresolved. CDR1 SGHKS and CDR2 YYEKEE come from the germline V gene (reference sequence). V lost 3 bases, J lost 8 bases, and 11 bases lay in between. This CDR3 is built from 12 residues. In DNA form, the CDR3 reads TGTGCCAGCAGCTGCCGAAGGGAGGGCTACACCTTC. It yields the protein CASSCRREGYTF.

The chain combines TRBV15 with TRBJ1-2, with unresolved D. Germline-derived CDR1 and CDR2 are LNHNV and YYDKDF (reference sequence). CDR3 length: 13 amino acids. Trimming shortened V by 0 bases and J by 7 bases, and 9 bases separated the two germline ends. CDR3 residues: CATSRDEGSGYTF. CDR3 in DNA: TGTGCCACCAGCAGAGATGAGGGAAGTGGCTACACCTTC.

The chain is built from TRBV3-1 (or the pseudogene TRBV3-2) and TRBJ1-2; TRBD1 agrees at 8 bases. CDR1 is LGHDT, CDR2 YNNKEL, per germline (reference sequence). The ends lost 0 bases at V and 8 bases at J; junction bases unmatched: 14. The CDR3 has 17 amino acids. The CDR3 region is CASSQEGDRPILSGYTF. The CDR3 DNA follows: TGTGCCAGCAGCCAAGAGGGGGACAGGCCAATTCTCAGCGGCTACACCTTC.

This clone was detected only once. This rearrangement joins TRBV27 to TRBJ1-3; D remains ambiguous. V was trimmed by 7 bases and J by 10 bases, leaving 23 bases between them. Germline CDR1 reads MNHEY; CDR2 reads SMNVEV (reference sequence). The CDR3 is made up of 15 amino acids. Written as DNA, the CDR3 is TGTGCCAGCAAGAGATCCGGGAACTCTGGAAGGACCATATATTTT. It translates to CASKRSGNSGRTIYF.

This chain connects TRBV19 to TRBJ2-5; 8 bases map to TRBD2. The CDR3 has 16 amino acids. V lost 6 bases and J lost 1; bases outside the gene matches: 10. Germline V gene data show CDR1 as LNHDA and CDR2 as SQIVND (reference sequence). The CDR3: CASSLQSGGFQETQYF. Here the CDR3 DNA reads TGTGCCAGTAGCCTCCAGAGCGGGGGATTCCAAGAGACCCAGTACTTC.